The 25 T cell receptor beta chains below were found in one sample sequenced in a study of T cell repertoires in cytomegalovirus infection. TCRdb reanalysed the reads using MiXCR and keeps one entry per CDR3 protein. The sample consists of around 740,000 distinct CDR3 sequences, about 40% of them appearing once. Sequenced input: PBMCs. The receptors here all came from a human donor in good health (CMV status not recorded). Some clones in this sample may be carry-over from other donors' samples.

This clonotype was seen many times. The rearrangement joins TRBV7-2 to TRBJ1-5; D unclear. This CDR3 region has 14 residues. Deletions cut 2 bases from V and 6 bases from J, with 11 bases between. CDR1 and CDR2 from the germline V gene are SGHTA and FQGNSA. CDR3 in DNA: TGTGCCAGCAGCTTAACCCAAGGGAGTCAGCCCCAGCATTTT. Protein: CASSLTQGSQPQHF.

This rearrangement joins TRBV5-1 to TRBJ1-6; 11 nucleotides line up with TRBD1. Germline V lookup: CDR1 SGHRS, CDR2 YFSETQ. This CDR3 region has 18 residues. The V segment lost 3 bases and the J segment 0 bases; nucleotides outside the gene matches: 5. The CDR3 sequence: CASSSDRGLRSYNSPLHF. The CDR3 DNA is TGCGCCAGCAGCTCGGACAGGGGGCTACGCTCCTATAATTCACCCCTCCACTTT.

The chain carries TRBV2 and TRBJ1-2, with unresolved D. Trimming shortened V by 2 bases and J by 3 bases, and 4 bases separated the two germline ends. This CDR3 contains 12 residues. Per germline, CDR1 SNHLY and CDR2 FYNNEI. This chain's CDR3 is CASSEWDYGYTF. CDR3 nucleotides: TGTGCCAGCAGTGAATGGGACTATGGCTACACCTTC.

This clonotype showed up just a few times. V is TRBV5-4 and J is TRBJ2-2; 8 bases line up with TRBD2. Trimming at V came to 4 bases and at J to 7 bases, leaving 12 bases not matched to a gene. The V gene's germline CDR1 is SGHNT and CDR2 YYREEE (reference sequence). This CDR3 is built from 16 residues. The CDR3 is CASSEIPGLVVGELFF. The CDR3 nucleotides are TGTGCCAGCAGCGAAATACCGGGACTAGTCGTCGGGGAGCTGTTTTTT. Full variable domain (outside the CDR3, taken from reference TRBV5-4 and TRBJ2-2): ETGVTQSPTHLIKTRGQQVTLRCSSQSGHNTVSWYQQALGQGPQFIFQYYREEENGRGNFPPRFSGLQFPNYSSELNVNALELDDSALYLCASSEIPGLVVGELFFGEGSRLTVL.

This clonotype was observed once. The chain uses TRBV28 and TRBJ2-7, with unresolved D. Germline V lookup: CDR1 MDHEN, CDR2 SYDVKM. CDR3 length equals 17 residues. The V gene lost 1 base and the J gene lost 0 bases, with 16 bases spanning the gap. The CDR3 region is CASSLSSRGQPSYEQYF. The DNA of the CDR3 is TGTGCCAGCAGTTTATCTTCTAGAGGCCAGCCCTCCTACGAGCAGTACTTC. The variable domain in full, with the rest retrieved from reference TRBV28 and TRBJ2-7, is DVKVTQSSRYLVKRTGEKVFLECVQDMDHENMFWYRQDPGLGLRLIYFSYDVKMKEKGDIPEGYSVSREKKERFSLILESASTNQTSMYLCASSLSSRGQPSYEQYFGPGTRLTVT.

This clonotype was seen repeatedly, ten times or more. The rearrangement links TRBV7-3 to TRBJ1-1; D is undetermined. V shed 1 base and J shed 1 base, with 7 bases lying between them. Germline assignment: CDR1 SGHTA and CDR2 FQGTGA. The CDR3 extends over 14 amino acids. The CDR3 loop is CASSLKGGNTEAFF. In DNA form, the CDR3 reads TGTGCCAGCAGCTTAAAAGGTGGGAACACTGAAGCTTTCTTT. The whole variable domain, remainder taken from reference TRBV7-3 and TRBJ1-1, is GAGVSQTPSNKVTEKGKYVELRCDPISGHTALYWYRQSLGQGPEFLIYFQGTGAADDSGLPNDRFFAVRPEGSVSTLKIQRTERGDSAVYLCASSLKGGNTEAFFGQGTRLTVV.

Ten or more counts support this clonotype. The CDR3 nucleotides read TGTGCCAGCAGCTTACAGGGTGGTAGCAATCAGCCCCAGCATTTT. Translated: CASSLQGGSNQPQHF. V usage is TRBV6-5 and J usage is TRBJ1-5, with D possibly matching TRBD1 (6 bases). The CDR3 covers 15 residues. Trimming left V 6 bases short and J 0 bases short, with 12 bases between. CDR1 MNHEY and CDR2 SVGAGI come from the germline V gene.

V and J are TRBV2 and TRBJ1-5; D unresolved. The CDR3 is 13 amino acids. V lost 2 bases to trimming and J lost 5 bases, with 7 bases between them. The germline V gene has CDR1 SNHLY and CDR2 FYNNEI. CDR3 residues: CASSETRDQPQHF. In DNA, the CDR3 is TGTGCCAGCAGTGAAACTAGGGATCAGCCCCAGCATTTT. Drawing the rest from reference TRBV2 and TRBJ1-5, the complete variable domain is EPEVTQTPSHQVTQMGQEVILRCVPISNHLYFYWYRQILGQKVEFLVSFYNNEISEKSEIFDDQFSVERPDGSNFTLKIRSTKLEDSAMYFCASSETRDQPQHFGDGTRLSIL.

The chain couples TRBV10-2 to TRBJ1-1; no clear D. Germline CDR1 is WSHSY and CDR2 is SAAADI. V gave up 9 bases and J gave up 3 bases, with 20 bases separating them. The length of the CDR3 is 15 residues. Here the CDR3 reads CASCPRDPRYTEAFF. CDR3 coding DNA: TGCGCCAGTTGCCCCCGCGACCCGCGATACACTGAAGCTTTCTTT.

This clonotype appeared many times. CDR3 sequence (DNA): TGTGCCAGCAGCTCACAGGGACAAGCGGCTTTCTTT. Its protein product is CASSSQGQAAFF. The rearrangement uses TRBV7-2 and TRBJ1-1, with D tentatively TRBD1 (6 bases). CDR1 SGHTA and CDR2 FQGNSA come from the germline V gene. This CDR3 contains 12 residues. Trimming removed 4 bases at V and 11 bases at J, with 14 bases between.

This clonotype was seen once. The rearrangement uses TRBV9 and TRBJ2-1, with 12 nucleotides matching TRBD2. V lost 1 base, J lost 9 bases, and 8 bases stayed unmatched. The CDR3 has 16 residues. The germline V gene has CDR1 SGDLS and CDR2 YYNGEE. DNA for the CDR3: TGTGCCAGCAGCGTATCCCTAGCGGGAGGGCCTATTGAGCAGTTCTTC. It encodes CASSVSLAGGPIEQFF.

The J gene is TRBJ1-1, the V gene TRBV9; no clear D. Germline CDR1 and CDR2: SGDLS and YYNGEE. The CDR3 runs to 11 residues. V was trimmed by 7 bases and J by 7 bases, leaving 11 bases between them. CDR3 sequence (DNA): TGTGCCAGCGCGTCGGAAAATGAAGCTTTCTTT. It translates to CASASENEAFF.

Only a few counts were recorded for this clonotype. CDR3 amino acids: CASSQDAGLSNQPQHF. The CDR3 nucleotides are TGTGCCAGCAGCCAAGATGCCGGGCTTAGCAATCAGCCCCAGCATTTT. V is TRBV3-1 and J is TRBJ1-5; D is unclear. The germline gives CDR1 LGHDT, CDR2 YNNKEL (reference sequence). The V and J ends lost 0 bases and 0 bases respectively, with 9 bases between them. The CDR3 loop spans 16 amino acids.

This clonotype was seen many times. The chain recombines TRBV7-2 with TRBJ2-3; 7 bases agree with TRBD2. Germline V gene data show CDR1 as SGHTA and CDR2 as FQGNSA. This CDR3 has 15 amino acids. V shed 2 bases and J 4 bases; nucleotides not matched to a gene: 6. This chain's CDR3 is CASSLMGGEADTQYF. The CDR3 bases are TGTGCCAGCAGCTTAATGGGGGGGGAAGCAGATACGCAGTATTTT.

Concerning this clonotype: Given a much more abundant clone one base away, this may be a read error. The chain carries TRBV4-1 and TRBJ2-1, with 7 bases that match TRBD1. Per the germline V gene, CDR1 is MGHRA and CDR2 is YSYEKL. This CDR3 has 14 residues. The CDR3 region is CASIQGDRDNEQFF. The DNA of the CDR3 is TGCGCCAGCATCCAAGGGGACAGAGACAATGAGCAGTTCTTC.

This clonotype has just a few counts. The V call is TRBV7-2, the J call TRBJ2-3; D not resolved. This CDR3 is 15 amino acids long. The germline V and J ends were trimmed by 5 bases and 2 bases, with 14 bases remaining between them. The V gene's germline CDR1 is SGHTA and CDR2 FQGNSA. The CDR3 DNA is TGTGCCAGCAGCCTTACGAGATACCCCACAGATACGCAGTATTTT. It translates to CASSLTRYPTDTQYF.

This sequence joins TRBV11-2 and TRBJ2-5; 8 bases fit TRBD2. Germline CDR1 SGHAT, CDR2 FQNNGV. J lost 3 bases, V lost 4 bases, and 4 bases had no gene match. This CDR3 is built from 14 residues. The CDR3 protein is CASSSTSGEETQYF. The CDR3 region has the DNA TGTGCCAGCAGCTCAACTAGCGGCGAAGAGACCCAGTACTTC.

This clonotype was seen more than once but under ten times. The chain carries TRBV20-1 and TRBJ2-7; D is undetermined. V gave up 4 bases and J gave up 2 bases, with 15 bases separating them. Germline CDR1 is DFQATT and CDR2 is SNEGSKA (reference sequence). The CDR3 extends over 14 amino acids. In DNA, the CDR3 is TGCAGTGCTACCCCAGGTATCAAGGCCTACGAGCAGTACTTC. Amino acids: CSATPGIKAYEQYF.

Details on this clonotype: At one of its ends the junction is not consistent with the germline gene, which may arise from a read error. V usage is TRBV7-2 and J usage is TRBJ2-5, with TRBD2 as a possible D gene (6 bases). Germline V gene sequence: CDR1 SGHTA, CDR2 FQGNSA. The CDR3 runs 11 residues. Here the CDR3 reads CASSSLASQHF. CDR3 DNA sequence: TGTGCCAGCAGTTCACTAGCTTCCCAGCACTTC. The whole variable domain, remainder taken from reference TRBV7-2 and TRBJ2-5, is GAGVSQSPSNKVTEKGKDVELRCDPISGHTALYWYRQSLGQGLEFLIYFQGNSAPDKSGLPSDRFSAERTGGSVSTLTIQRTQQEDSAVYLCASSSLASQHFGPGTRLLVL.

This clonotype was counted between two and nine times. The chain is built from TRBV7-6 and TRBJ2-7, with D perhaps matching TRBD1 (5 bases). Germline values: CDR1 SGHVS, CDR2 FNYEAQ. The CDR3 length is 12 residues. Trimming took off 1 base at V and 7 bases at J, with 8 bases between the two ends. This CDR3 is CASSLVQAEQYF. The CDR3 region has the DNA TGTGCCAGCAGCTTAGTACAGGCGGAGCAGTACTTC. Full variable domain (missing parts from reference TRBV7-6 and TRBJ2-7): GAGVSQSPRYKVTKRGQDVALRCDPISGHVSLYWYRQALGQGPEFLTYFNYEAQQDKSGLPNDRFSAERPEGSISTLTIQRTEQRDSAMYRCASSLVQAEQYFGPGTRLTVT.

The chain couples TRBV6-6 to TRBJ2-3, with 12 bases aligning to TRBD2. Losses at the gene ends were 6 bases for V and 4 bases for J; bases not matched to a gene: 5. This CDR3 is 15 amino acids long. The germline V gene encodes CDR1 MNHNY and CDR2 SVGAGI (reference sequence). The CDR3 loop reads CASSPLAGGSDTQYF. The CDR3 region has the DNA TGTGCCAGCAGCCCACTAGCGGGAGGATCAGATACGCAGTATTTT.

For this clonotype: Since the CDR3 does not end with the conserved phenylalanine or tryptophan, this likely comes from a read error. The CDR3 DNA reads as TGTGCCAGCAGCTCCTGCAGGGGTTTGGCCAAAAACATTCAGTACGTC. Residues: CASSSCRGLAKNIQYV. The chain carries TRBV7-8 and TRBJ2-4; maybe TRBD1 (6 bases). This CDR3 spans 16 amino acids. Germline V lookup: CDR1 SGHVS, CDR2 FQNEAQ. V gave up 4 bases and J gave up 1 base, with 14 bases separating them.

This clonotype was observed many times. The chain is built from TRBV28 and TRBJ1-4; D is ambiguous. The CDR3 length is 14 residues. V shed 3 bases and J shed 5 bases, with 10 bases lying between them. Germline values: CDR1 MDHEN, CDR2 SYDVKM. CDR3 sequence (DNA): TGTGCCAGCAGTTTTCCAGGACTCAATGAAAAACTGTTTTTT. This encodes CASSFPGLNEKLFF. Filled out from reference TRBV28 and TRBJ1-4, the complete variable domain reads DVKVTQSSRYLVKRTGEKVFLECVQDMDHENMFWYRQDPGLGLRLIYFSYDVKMKEKGDIPEGYSVSREKKERFSLILESASTNQTSMYLCASSFPGLNEKLFFGSGTQLSVL.

In this sample, this clonotype turned up a few times. The J gene is TRBJ2-5, the V gene TRBV7-9; D not certain. Trimming took off 1 base at V and 0 bases at J, with 6 bases between the two ends. CDR1 SEHNR and CDR2 FQNEAQ come from the germline V gene (reference sequence). The CDR3 runs 14 residues. The CDR3 here is CASSLVQYQETQYF. CDR3 in DNA: TGTGCCAGCAGCTTAGTACAGTACCAAGAGACCCAGTACTTC.

This clonotype was seen a handful of times. The genes are TRBV28 and TRBJ1-6; perhaps TRBD1 as D (5 bases). V was shortened by 5 bases and J by 0 bases, with 14 bases between the two germline ends. Germline V gene lookup returns CDR1 MDHEN and CDR2 SYDVKM. The CDR3 is made up of 17 amino acids. CDR3: CASSAPRQSSYNSPLHF. As DNA, the CDR3 is TGTGCCAGCAGTGCCCCTCGACAGAGCTCCTATAATTCACCCCTCCACTTT. Complete variable domain (other parts from reference TRBV28 and TRBJ1-6): DVKVTQSSRYLVKRTGEKVFLECVQDMDHENMFWYRQDPGLGLRLIYFSYDVKMKEKGDIPEGYSVSREKKERFSLILESASTNQTSMYLCASSAPRQSSYNSPLHFGNGTRLTVT.